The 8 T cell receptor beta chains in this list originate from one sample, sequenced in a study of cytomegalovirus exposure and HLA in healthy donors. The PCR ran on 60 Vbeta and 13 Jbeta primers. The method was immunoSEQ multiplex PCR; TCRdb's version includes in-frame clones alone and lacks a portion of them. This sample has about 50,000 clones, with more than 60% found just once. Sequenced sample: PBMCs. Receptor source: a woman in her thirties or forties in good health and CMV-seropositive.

The CDR3, as DNA: TGCAGCGTTGAAGCACACGAAAGACAGGGGGCGAAGTTGAGCAATCAGCCCCAGCATTTT. Its protein product is CSVEAHERQGAKLSNQPQHF. The J gene is TRBJ1-5, the V gene TRBV29-1; TRBD1 matches at 10 bases. The CDR3 runs to 20 residues. Looked up from germline, CDR1 is SQVTM and CDR2 is ANQGSEA. Losses at the gene ends were 1 base for V and 1 base for J; bases not matched to a gene: 16.

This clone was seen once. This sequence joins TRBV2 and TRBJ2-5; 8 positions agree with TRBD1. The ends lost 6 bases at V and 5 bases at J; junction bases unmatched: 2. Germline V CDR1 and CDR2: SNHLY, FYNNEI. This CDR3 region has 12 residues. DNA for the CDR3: TGTGCCAGCAGCAGGGGGCGGGAGACCCAGTACTTC. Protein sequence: CASSRGRETQYF.

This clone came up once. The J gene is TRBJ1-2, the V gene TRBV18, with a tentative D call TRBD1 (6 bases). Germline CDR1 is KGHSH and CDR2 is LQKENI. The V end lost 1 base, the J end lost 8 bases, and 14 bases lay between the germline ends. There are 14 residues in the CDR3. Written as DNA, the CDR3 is TGTGCCAGCTCACCACGCGAACAGGGAAACGGCTACACCTTC. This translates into CASSPREQGNGYTF.

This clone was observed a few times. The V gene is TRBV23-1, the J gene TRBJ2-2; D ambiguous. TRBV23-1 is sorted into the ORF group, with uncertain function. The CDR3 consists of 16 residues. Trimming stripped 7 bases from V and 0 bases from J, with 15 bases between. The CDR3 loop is CASTPNGGTNTGELFF. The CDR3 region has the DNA TGCGCCAGCACCCCCAACGGTGGTACGAACACCGGGGAGCTGTTTTTT.

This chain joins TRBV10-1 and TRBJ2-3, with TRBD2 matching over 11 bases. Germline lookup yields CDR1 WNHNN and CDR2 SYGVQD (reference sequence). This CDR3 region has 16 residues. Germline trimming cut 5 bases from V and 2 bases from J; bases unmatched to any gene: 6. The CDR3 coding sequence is TGCGCCAGCAGTAAGCTAGCGGGGGGCCTCACAGATACGCAGTATTTT. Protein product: CASSKLAGGLTDTQYF.

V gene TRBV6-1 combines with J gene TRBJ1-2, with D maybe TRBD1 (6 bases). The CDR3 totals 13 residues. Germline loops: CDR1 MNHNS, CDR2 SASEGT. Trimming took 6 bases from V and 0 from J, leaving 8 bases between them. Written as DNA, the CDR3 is TGTGCCAGCAGCACAGGGACTAACTATGGCTACACCTTC. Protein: CASSTGTNYGYTF.

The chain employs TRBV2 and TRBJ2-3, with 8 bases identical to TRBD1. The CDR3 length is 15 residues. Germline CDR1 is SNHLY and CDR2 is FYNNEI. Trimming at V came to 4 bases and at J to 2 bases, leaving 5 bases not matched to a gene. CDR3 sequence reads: CASSVGTGLTDTQYF. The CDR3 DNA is TGTGCCAGCAGTGTGGGGACAGGTCTCACAGATACGCAGTATTTT.

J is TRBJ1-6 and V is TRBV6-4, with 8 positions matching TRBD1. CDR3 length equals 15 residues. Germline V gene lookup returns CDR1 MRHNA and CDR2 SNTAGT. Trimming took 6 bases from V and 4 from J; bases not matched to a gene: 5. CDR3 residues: CASSLGDRYNSPLHF. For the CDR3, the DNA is TGTGCCAGCAGCCTTGGGGACAGGTATAATTCACCCCTCCACTTT.